This T cell receptor beta chain originates from a study of cytomegalovirus exposure and HLA in healthy donors. The PCR had 60 Vbeta and 13 Jbeta primers. Assay: immunoSEQ multiplex PCR; the TCRdb copy retains only in-frame clones and omits some. The sample carries about 76,000 clones, over 65% recorded once. Concerning this clone: Its matching antigen is unknown.

Study results and limitations: The only immune exposure information that was available was CMV serostatus. One variant, a missense change in DCLRE1C, was linked in a later analysis to TCR beta V- and J-gene trimming.

Germline CDR1 MNHEY, CDR2 SMNVEV (reference sequence). There are 17 residues in the CDR3. The J segment lost 1 base and the V segment lost 3 bases, leaving 6 bases of the junction unmatched. The gene calls are TRBV27 and TRBJ2-6, with 7 bases lining up with TRBD1. The sample comprised PBMCs. This TCR was sampled from a woman between 35 and 50 years old in good health and CMV-seropositive. The CDR3 DNA sequence: TGTGCCAGCAGTTTGAGGGGGCGCGGGTCTGGGGCCAACGTCCTGACTTTC. Translated: CASSLRGRGSGANVLTF.